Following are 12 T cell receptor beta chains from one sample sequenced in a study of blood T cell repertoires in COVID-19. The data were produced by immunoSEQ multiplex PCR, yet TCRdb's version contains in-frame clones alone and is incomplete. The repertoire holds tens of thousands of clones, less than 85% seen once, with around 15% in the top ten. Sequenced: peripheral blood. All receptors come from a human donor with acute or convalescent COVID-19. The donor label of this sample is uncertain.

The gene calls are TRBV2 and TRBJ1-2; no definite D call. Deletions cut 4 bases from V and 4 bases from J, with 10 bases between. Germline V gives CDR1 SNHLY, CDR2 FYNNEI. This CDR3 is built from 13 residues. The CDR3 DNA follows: TGTGCCAGCAGTGTCGGAGGGCGCTATGGCTACACCTTC. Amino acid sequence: CASSVGGRYGYTF. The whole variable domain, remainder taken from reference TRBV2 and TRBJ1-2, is EPEVTQTPSHQVTQMGQEVILRCVPISNHLYFYWYRQILGQKVEFLVSFYNNEISEKSEIFDDQFSVERPDGSNFTLKIRSTKLEDSAMYFCASSVGGRYGYTFGSGTRLTVV.

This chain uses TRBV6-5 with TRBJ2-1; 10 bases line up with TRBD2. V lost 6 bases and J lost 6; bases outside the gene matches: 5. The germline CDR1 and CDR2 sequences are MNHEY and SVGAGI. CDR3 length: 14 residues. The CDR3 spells CASRVAGGGNEQFF. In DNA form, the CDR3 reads TGTGCCAGCAGAGTAGCGGGGGGCGGCAATGAGCAGTTCTTC.

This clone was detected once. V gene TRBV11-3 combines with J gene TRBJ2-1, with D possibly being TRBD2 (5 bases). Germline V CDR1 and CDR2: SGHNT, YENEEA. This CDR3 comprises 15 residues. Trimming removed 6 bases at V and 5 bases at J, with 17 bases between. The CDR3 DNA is TGTGCCAGCAGGATGCCCGGGGTGGCCGACAATGAGCAGTTCTTC. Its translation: CASRMPGVADNEQFF.

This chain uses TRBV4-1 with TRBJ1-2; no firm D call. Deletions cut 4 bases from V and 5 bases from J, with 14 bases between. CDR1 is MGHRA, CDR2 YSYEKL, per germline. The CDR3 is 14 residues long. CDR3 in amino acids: CASSRSLREYGYTF. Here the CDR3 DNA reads TGCGCCAGCAGCCGGAGCCTTAGGGAGTATGGCTACACCTTC.

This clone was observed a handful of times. The CDR3 bases are TGCAGCGCGTGGGACAGGGGAAAAACTTTCTTT. Translating it yields CSAWDRGKTFF. The chain combines TRBV29-1 with TRBJ1-1, with 10 bases fitting TRBD1. V dropped 7 bases and J dropped 12; count of bases not matched to a gene: 8. Germline assignment: CDR1 SQVTM and CDR2 ANQGSEA. CDR3 length: 11 amino acids.

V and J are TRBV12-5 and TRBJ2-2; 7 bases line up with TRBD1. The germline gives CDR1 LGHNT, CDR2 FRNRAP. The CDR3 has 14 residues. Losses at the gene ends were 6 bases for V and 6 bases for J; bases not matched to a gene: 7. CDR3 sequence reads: CASGGDREAGELFF. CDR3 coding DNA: TGTGCTAGTGGAGGCGACAGGGAAGCCGGGGAGCTGTTTTTT.

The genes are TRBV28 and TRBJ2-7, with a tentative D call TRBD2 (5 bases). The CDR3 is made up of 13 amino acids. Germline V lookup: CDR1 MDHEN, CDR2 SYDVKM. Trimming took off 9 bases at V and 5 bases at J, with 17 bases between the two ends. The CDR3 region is CASCGSRRDEQYF. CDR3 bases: TGTGCCAGTTGTGGGTCGAGGCGGGACGAGCAGTACTTC.

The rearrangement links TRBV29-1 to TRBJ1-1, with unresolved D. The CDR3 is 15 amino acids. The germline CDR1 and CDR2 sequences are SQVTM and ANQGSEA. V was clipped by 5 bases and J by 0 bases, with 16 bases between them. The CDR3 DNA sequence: TGCAGCGTTTCACCGAGCCCGGGGATGAACACTGAAGCTTTCTTT. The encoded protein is CSVSPSPGMNTEAFF.

The CDR3 is CASSGPRDRGGTGANVLTF. The DNA for the CDR3 is TGTGCCAGCAGCGGACCGAGGGACAGGGGGGGCACTGGGGCCAACGTCCTGACTTTC. This sequence joins TRBV9 and TRBJ2-6, with TRBD1 matching 11 bases. The V gene end was trimmed by 3 bases and the J gene end by 2 bases; junction bases not matched to a gene: 10. The CDR3 is 19 residues long. CDR1 is SGDLS and CDR2 is YYNGEE in the germline V gene.

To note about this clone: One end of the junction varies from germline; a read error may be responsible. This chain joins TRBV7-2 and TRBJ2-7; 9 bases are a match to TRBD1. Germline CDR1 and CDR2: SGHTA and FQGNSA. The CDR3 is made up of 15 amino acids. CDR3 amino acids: CASSSGTGISNEQYF. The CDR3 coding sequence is TGTGCCAGCAGCTCCGGGACAGGGATCTCCAACGAGCAGTACTTC.

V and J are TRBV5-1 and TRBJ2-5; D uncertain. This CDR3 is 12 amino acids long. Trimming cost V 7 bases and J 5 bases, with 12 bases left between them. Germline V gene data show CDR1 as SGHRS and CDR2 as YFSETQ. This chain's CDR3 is CASHQTQETQYF. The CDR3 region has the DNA TGCGCCAGCCATCAAACACAGGAGACCCAGTACTTC.

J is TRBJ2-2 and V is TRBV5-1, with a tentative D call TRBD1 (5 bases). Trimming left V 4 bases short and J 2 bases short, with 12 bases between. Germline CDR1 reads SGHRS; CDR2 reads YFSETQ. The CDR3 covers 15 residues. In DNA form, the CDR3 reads TGCGCCAGCAGCGTGGGGCCAGATAACACCGGGGAGCTGTTTTTT. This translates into CASSVGPDNTGELFF.